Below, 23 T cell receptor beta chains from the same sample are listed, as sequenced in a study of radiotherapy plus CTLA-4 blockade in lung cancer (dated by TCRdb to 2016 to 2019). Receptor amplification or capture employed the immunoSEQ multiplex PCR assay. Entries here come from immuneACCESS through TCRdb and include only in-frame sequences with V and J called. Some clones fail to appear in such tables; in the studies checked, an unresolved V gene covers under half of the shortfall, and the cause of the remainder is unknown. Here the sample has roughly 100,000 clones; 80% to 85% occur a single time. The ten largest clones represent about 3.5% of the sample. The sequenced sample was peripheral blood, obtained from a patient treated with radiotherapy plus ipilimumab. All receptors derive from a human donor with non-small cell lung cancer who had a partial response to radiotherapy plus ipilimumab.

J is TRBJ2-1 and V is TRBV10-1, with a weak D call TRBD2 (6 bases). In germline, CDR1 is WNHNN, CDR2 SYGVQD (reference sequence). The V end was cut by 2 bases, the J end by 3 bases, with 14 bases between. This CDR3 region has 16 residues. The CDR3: CASSEGLAARYNEQFF. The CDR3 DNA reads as TGCGCCAGCAGTGAGGGGTTAGCGGCCCGCTACAATGAGCAGTTCTTC.

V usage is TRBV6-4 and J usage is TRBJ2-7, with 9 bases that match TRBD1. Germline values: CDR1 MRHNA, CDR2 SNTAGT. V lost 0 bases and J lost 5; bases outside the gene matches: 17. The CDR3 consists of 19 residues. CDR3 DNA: TGTGCCAGCAGTGACTCGGGGGCCCCCCGGGACAGGGTGTCCAACGAGCAGTACTTC. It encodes CASSDSGAPRDRVSNEQYF.

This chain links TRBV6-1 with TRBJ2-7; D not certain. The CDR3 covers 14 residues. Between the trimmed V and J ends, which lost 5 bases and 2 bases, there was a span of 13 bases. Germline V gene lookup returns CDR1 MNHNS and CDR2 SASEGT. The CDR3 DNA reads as TGTGCCAGCAGTATTATGACTGGCCCCTACGAGCAGTACTTC. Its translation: CASSIMTGPYEQYF.

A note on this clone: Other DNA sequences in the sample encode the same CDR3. CDR3 residues: CASSLERANEKLFF. The CDR3 region has the DNA TGTGCCAGCAGCTTAGAACGCGCTAATGAAAAACTGTTTTTT. V gene TRBV7-9 combines with J gene TRBJ1-4; D gene ambiguous. The germline V and J ends were trimmed by 1 base and 3 bases, with 6 bases remaining between them. This CDR3 contains 14 residues. CDR1 is SEHNR and CDR2 is FQNEAQ in the germline V gene (reference sequence).

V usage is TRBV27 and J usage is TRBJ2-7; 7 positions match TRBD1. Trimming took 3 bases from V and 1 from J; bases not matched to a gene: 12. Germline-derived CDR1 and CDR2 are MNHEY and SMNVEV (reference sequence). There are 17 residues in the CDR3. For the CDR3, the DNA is TGTGCCAGCAGTTTTTCCGTGGGACAGCTTAATTCCTACGAGCAGTACTTC. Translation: CASSFSVGQLNSYEQYF.

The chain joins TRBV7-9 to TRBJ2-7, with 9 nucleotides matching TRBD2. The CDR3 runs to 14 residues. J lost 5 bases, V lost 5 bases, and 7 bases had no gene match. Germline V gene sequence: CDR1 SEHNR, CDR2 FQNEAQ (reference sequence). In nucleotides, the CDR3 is TGTGCCAGCAGCCTCGGGACTAGCCAAAACGAGCAGTACTTC. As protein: CASSLGTSQNEQYF.

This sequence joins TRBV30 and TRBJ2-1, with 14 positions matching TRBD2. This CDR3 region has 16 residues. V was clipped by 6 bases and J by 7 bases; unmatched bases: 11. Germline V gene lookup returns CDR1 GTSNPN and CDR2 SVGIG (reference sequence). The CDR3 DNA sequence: TGTGCCTGCCGTAAAACCGGGACTAGCGGGGGTAATGAGCAGTTCTTC. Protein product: CACRKTGTSGGNEQFF.

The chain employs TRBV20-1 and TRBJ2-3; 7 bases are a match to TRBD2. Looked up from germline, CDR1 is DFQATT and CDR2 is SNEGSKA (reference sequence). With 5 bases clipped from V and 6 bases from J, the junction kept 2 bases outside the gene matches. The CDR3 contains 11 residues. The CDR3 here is CSAGLGDTQYF. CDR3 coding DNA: TGCAGTGCTGGACTAGGCGATACGCAGTATTTT.

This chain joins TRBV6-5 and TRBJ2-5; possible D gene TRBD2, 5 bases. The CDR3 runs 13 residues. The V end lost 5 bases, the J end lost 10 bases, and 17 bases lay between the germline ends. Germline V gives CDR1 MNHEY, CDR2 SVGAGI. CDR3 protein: CASSGGQQLVQYF. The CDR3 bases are TGTGCCAGCAGTGGAGGCCAACAACTGGTCCAGTACTTC.

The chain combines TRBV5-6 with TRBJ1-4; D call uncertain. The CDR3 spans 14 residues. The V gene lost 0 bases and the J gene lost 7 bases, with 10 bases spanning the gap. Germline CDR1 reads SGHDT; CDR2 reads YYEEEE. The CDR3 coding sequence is TGTGCCAGCAGCTTGGGAAGGCGGGGTGAAAAACTGTTTTTT. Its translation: CASSLGRRGEKLFF.

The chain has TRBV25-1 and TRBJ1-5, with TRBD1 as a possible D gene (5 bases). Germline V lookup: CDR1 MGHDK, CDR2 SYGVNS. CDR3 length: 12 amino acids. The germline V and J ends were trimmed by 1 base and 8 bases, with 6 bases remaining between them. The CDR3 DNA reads TGTGCCAGCAGTGAATCGGGGGAGCCCCAGCATTTT. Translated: CASSESGEPQHF.

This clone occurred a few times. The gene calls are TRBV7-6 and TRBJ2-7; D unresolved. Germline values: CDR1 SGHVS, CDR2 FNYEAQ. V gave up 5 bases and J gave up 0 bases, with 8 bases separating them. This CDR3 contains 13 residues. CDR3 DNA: TGTGCCAGCAGCCTCTCCAGCTCCTACGAGCAGTACTTC. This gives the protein CASSLSSSYEQYF.

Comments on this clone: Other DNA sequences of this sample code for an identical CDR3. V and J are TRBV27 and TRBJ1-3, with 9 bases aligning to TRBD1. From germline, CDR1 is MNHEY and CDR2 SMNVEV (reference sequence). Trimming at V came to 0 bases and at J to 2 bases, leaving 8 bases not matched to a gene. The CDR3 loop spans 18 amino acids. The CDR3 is CASSLSIPGQGTGNTIYF. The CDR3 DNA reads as TGTGCCAGCAGTTTATCGATCCCGGGACAGGGAACTGGAAACACCATATATTTT.

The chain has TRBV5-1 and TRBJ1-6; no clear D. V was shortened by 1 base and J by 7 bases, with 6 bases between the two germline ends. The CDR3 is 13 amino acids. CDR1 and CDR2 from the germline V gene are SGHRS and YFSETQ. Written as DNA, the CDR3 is TGCGCCAGCAGCTTGTACAAGAATTCACCCCTCCACTTT. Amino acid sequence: CASSLYKNSPLHF. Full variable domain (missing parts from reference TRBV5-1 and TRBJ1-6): KAGVTQTPRYLIKTRGQQVTLSCSPISGHRSVSWYQQTPGQGLQFLFEYFSETQRNKGNFPGRFSGRQFSNSRSEMNVSTLELGDSALYLCASSLYKNSPLHFGNGTRLTVT.

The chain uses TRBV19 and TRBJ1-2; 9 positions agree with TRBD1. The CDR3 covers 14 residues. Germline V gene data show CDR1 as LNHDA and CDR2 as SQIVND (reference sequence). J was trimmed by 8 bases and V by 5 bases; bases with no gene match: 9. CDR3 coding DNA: TGTGCCAGTAGTTCCCAGACAGGGGGGGTCGGCTACACCTTC. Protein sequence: CASSSQTGGVGYTF.

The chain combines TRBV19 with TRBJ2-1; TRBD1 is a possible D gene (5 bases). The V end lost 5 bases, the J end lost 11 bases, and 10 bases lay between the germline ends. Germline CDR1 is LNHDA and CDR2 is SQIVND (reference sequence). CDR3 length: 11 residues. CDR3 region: CASSQGVKQFF. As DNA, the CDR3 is TGTGCCAGTAGTCAAGGGGTTAAGCAGTTCTTC.

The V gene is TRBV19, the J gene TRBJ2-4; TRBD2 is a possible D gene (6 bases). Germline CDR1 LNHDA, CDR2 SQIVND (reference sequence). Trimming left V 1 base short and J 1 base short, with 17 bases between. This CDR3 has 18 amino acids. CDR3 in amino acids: CASSIGGGSSRAKNIQYF. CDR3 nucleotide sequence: TGTGCCAGTAGTATAGGGGGAGGATCCAGCAGGGCCAAAAACATTCAGTACTTC. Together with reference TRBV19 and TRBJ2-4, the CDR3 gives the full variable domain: DGGITQSPKYLFRKEGQNVTLSCEQNLNHDAMYWYRQDPGQGLRLIYYSQIVNDFQKGDIAEGYSVSREKKESFPLTVTSAQKNPTAFYLCASSIGGGSSRAKNIQYFGAGTRLSVL.

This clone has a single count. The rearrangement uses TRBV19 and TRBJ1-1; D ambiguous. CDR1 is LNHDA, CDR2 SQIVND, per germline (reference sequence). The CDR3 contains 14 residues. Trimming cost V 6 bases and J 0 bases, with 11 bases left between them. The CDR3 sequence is CASRYTLLNTEAFF. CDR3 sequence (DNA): TGTGCCAGTAGATACACCCTCCTGAACACTGAAGCTTTCTTT.

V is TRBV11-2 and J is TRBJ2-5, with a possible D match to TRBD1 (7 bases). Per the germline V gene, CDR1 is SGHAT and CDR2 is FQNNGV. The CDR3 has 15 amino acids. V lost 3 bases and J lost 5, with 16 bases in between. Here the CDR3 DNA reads TGTGCCAGCAGCTTTAGCGGACAGGAACGGGAGACCCAGTACTTC. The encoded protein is CASSFSGQERETQYF. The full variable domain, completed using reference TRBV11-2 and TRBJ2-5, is EAGVAQSPRYKIIEKRQSVAFWCNPISGHATLYWYQQILGQGPKLLIQFQNNGVVDDSQLPKDRFSAERLKGVDSTLKIQPAKLEDSAVYLCASSFSGQERETQYFGPGTRLLVL.

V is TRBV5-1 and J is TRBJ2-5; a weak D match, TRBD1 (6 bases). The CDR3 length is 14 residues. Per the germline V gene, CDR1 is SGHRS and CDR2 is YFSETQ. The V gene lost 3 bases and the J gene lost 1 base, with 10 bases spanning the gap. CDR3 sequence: CASSSQGFQETQYF. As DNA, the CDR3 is TGCGCCAGCAGCTCGCAGGGGTTCCAAGAGACCCAGTACTTC.

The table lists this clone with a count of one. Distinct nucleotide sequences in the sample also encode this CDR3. The CDR3 DNA sequence: TGTGCCAGCAGCGTAGTAGGGGGGGATCAGCCCCAGCATTTT. Amino acid sequence: CASSVVGGDQPQHF. The rearrangement links TRBV9 to TRBJ1-5, with D possibly matching TRBD1 (6 bases). The CDR3 length is 14 residues. Germline V CDR1 and CDR2: SGDLS, YYNGEE. V lost 0 bases and J 5 bases, leaving 9 bases between the germline ends.

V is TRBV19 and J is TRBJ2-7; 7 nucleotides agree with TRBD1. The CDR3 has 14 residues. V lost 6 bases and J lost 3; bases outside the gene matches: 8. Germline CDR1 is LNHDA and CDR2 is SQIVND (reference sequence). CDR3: CASRLRQGFYEQYF. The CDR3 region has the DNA TGTGCCAGTAGATTGAGACAGGGATTCTACGAGCAGTACTTC.

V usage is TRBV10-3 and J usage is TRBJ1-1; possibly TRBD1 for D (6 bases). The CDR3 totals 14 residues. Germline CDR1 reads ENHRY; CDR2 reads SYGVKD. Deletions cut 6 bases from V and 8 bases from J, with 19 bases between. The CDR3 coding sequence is TGTGCCATCAGGGGGTCGGGGGGGCAGATGGAAGCTTTCTTT. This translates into CAIRGSGGQMEAFF.